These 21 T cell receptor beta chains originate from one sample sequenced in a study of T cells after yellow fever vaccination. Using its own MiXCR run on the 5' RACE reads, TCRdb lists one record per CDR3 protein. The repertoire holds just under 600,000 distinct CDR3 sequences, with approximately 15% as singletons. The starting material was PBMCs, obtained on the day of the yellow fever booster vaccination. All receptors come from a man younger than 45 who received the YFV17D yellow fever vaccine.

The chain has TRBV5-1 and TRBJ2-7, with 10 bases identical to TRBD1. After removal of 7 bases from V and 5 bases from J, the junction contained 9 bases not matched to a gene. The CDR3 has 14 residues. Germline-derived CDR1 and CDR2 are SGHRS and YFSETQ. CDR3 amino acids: CASAKGTGEDEQYF. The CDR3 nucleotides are TGCGCCAGCGCCAAAGGGACAGGGGAGGACGAGCAGTACTTC. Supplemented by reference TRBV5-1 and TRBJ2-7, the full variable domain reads KAGVTQTPRYLIKTRGQQVTLSCSPISGHRSVSWYQQTPGQGLQFLFEYFSETQRNKGNFPGRFSGRQFSNSRSEMNVSTLELGDSALYLCASAKGTGEDEQYFGPGTRLTVT.

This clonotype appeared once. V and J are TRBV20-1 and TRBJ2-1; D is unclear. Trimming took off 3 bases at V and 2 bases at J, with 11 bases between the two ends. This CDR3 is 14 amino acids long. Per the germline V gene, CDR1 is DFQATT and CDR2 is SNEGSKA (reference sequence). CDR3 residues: CSARANTAYNEQFF. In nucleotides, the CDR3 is TGCAGTGCTAGGGCTAATACCGCCTACAATGAGCAGTTCTTC.

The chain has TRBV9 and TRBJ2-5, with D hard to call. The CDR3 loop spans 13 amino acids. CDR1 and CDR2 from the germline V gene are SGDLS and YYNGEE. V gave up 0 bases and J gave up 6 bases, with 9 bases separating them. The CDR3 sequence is CASSVGLGQTQYF. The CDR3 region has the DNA TGTGCCAGCAGCGTAGGATTAGGGCAGACCCAGTACTTC.

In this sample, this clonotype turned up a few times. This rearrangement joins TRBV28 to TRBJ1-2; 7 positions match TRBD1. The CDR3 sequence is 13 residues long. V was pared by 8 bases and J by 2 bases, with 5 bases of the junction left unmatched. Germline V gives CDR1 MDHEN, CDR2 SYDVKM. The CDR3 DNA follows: TGTGCCAGCGATCGGACAGGCAACTATGGCTACACCTTC. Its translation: CASDRTGNYGYTF.

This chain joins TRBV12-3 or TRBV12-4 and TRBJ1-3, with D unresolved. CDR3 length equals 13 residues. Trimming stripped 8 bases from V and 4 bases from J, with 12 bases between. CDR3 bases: TGTGCCAGCCGGCAGTCATCCGGAAACACCATATATTTT. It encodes CASRQSSGNTIYF.

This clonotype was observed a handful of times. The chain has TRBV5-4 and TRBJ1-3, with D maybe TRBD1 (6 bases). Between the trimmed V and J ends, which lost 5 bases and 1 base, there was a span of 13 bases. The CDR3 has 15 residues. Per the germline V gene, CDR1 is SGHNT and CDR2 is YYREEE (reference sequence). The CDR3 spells CASSLGHLSGNTIYF. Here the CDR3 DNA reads TGTGCCAGCAGTCTGGGACATCTATCTGGAAACACCATATATTTT. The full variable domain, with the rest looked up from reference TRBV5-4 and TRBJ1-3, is ETGVTQSPTHLIKTRGQQVTLRCSSQSGHNTVSWYQQALGQGPQFIFQYYREEENGRGNFPPRFSGLQFPNYSSELNVNALELDDSALYLCASSLGHLSGNTIYFGEGSWLTVV.

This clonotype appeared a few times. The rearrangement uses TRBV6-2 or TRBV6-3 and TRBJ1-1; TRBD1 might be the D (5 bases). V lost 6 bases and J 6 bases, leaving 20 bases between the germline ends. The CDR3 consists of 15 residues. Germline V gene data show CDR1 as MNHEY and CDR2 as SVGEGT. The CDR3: CASREVAGIVSEAFF. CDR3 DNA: TGTGCCAGCAGAGAGGTTGCAGGGATAGTCTCTGAAGCTTTCTTT.

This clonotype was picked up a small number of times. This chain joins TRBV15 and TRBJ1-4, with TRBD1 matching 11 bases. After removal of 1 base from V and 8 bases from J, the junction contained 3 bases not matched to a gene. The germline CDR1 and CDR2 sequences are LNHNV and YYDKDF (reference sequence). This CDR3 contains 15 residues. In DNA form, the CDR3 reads TGTGCCACCAGCAGAGGCGGGACAGGGGGAGAAAAACTGTTTTTT. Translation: CATSRGGTGGEKLFF.

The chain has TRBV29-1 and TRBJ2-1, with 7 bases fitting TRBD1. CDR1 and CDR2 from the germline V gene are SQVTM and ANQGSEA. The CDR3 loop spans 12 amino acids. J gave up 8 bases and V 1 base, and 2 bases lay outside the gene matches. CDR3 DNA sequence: TGCAGCGTTGAAGGAGGGGGCCATGAGCAGTTCTTC. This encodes CSVEGGGHEQFF.

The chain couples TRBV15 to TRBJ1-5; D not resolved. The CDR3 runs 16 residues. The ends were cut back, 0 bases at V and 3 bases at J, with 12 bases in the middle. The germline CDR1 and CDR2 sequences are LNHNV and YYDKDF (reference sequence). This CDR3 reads CATSRDRGSYNQPQHF. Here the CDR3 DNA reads TGTGCCACCAGCAGAGATAGAGGGTCCTACAATCAGCCCCAGCATTTT. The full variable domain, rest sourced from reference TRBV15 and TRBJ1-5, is DAMVIQNPRYQVTQFGKPVTLSCSQTLNHNVMYWYQQKSSQAPKLLFHYYDKDFNNEADTPDNFQSRRPNTSFCFLDIRSPGLGDTAMYLCATSRDRGSYNQPQHFGDGTRLSIL.

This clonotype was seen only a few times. This chain's CDR3 is CSAPTGENYEQYF. CDR3 DNA sequence: TGCAGTGCCCCGACGGGGGAGAACTACGAGCAGTACTTC. The J gene is TRBJ2-7, the V gene TRBV20-1, with D tentatively TRBD2 (6 bases). V lost 6 bases, J lost 3 bases, and 15 bases lay in between. The germline V gene has CDR1 DFQATT and CDR2 SNEGSKA (reference sequence). This CDR3 region has 13 residues.

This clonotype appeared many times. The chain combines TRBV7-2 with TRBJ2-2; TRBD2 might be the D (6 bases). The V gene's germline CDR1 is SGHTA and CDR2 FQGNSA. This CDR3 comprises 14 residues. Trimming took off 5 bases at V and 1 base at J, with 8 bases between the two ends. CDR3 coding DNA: TGTGCCAGCAGCCCCGGGGGGAACACCGGGGAGCTGTTTTTT. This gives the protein CASSPGGNTGELFF.

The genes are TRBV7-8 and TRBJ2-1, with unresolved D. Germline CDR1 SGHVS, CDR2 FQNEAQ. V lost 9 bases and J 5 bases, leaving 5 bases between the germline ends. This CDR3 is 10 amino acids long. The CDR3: CARNNNEQFF. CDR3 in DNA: TGTGCCAGGAACAACAATGAGCAGTTCTTC.

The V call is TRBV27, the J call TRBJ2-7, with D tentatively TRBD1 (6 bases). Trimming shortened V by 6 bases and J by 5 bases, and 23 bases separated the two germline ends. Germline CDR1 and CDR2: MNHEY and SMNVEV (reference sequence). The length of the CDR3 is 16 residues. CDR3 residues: CASRPRGQNFINEQYF. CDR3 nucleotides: TGTGCCAGCAGACCCCGTGGACAGAATTTTATCAACGAGCAGTACTTC.

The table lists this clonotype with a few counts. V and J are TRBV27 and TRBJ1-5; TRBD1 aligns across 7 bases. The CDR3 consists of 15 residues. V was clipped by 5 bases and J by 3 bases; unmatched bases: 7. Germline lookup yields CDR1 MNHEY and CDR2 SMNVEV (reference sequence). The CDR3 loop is CASSVSTGFNQPQHF. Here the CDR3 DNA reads TGTGCCAGCAGTGTCTCGACAGGGTTCAATCAGCCCCAGCATTTT.

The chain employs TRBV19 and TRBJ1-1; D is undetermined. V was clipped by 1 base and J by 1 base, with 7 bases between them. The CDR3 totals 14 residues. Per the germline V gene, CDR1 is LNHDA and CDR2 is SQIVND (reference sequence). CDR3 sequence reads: CASSIVDANTEAFF. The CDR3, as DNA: TGTGCCAGTAGTATAGTTGACGCGAACACTGAAGCTTTCTTT.

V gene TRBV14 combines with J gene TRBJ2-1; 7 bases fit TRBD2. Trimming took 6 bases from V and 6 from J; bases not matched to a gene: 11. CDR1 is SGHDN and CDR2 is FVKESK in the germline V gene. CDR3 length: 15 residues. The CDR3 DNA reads TGTGCCAGCAGGCCATCTGGCGGGAGTGCCAATGAGCAGTTCTTC. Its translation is CASRPSGGSANEQFF.

CDR3 in amino acids: CASSVEIDRGQAYEQYF. As DNA, the CDR3 is TGTGCCAGCAGCGTTGAAATAGACAGGGGGCAAGCCTACGAGCAGTACTTC. This sequence joins TRBV5-8 and TRBJ2-7; 10 bases map to TRBD1. Trimming took 4 bases from V and 2 from J; bases not matched to a gene: 12. Per germline, CDR1 SGHTS and CDR2 YDEGEE. This CDR3 contains 17 residues.

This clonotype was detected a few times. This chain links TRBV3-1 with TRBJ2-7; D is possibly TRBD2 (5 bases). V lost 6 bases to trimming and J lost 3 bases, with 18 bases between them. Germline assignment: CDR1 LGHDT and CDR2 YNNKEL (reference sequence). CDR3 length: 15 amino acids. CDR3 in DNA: TGTGCCAGCAGGCCGACTGGTGGGAGCGTCTACGAGCAGTACTTC. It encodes CASRPTGGSVYEQYF.

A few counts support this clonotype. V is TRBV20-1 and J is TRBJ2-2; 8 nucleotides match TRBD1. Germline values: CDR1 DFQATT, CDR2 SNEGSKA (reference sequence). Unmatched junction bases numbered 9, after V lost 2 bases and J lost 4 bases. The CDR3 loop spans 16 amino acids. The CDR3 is CSARKPGQATTGELFF. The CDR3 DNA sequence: TGCAGTGCTAGAAAGCCGGGACAGGCCACCACCGGGGAGCTGTTTTTT.

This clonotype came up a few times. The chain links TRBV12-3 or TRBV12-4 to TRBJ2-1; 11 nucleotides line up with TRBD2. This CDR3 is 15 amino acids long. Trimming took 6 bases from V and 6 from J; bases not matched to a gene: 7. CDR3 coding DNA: TGTGCCAGCAGCTCCCGGACTAGCGGGCTCAATGAGCAGTTCTTC. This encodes CASSSRTSGLNEQFF.